A selection of T cell receptor beta chains follows, all from one sample in a study of blood T cell repertoires in COVID-19. This table comes from immunoSEQ multiplex PCR, and its TCRdb copy is limited to in-frame clones, with some not included. The sample comprises 95,000 to 150,000 clones, more than 80% of which are singletons, and around 3% rests with the top ten. The specimen sequenced was peripheral blood. All receptors derive from a woman older than 75 with COVID-19, enrolled during active disease. CDR3s include the opening cysteine and the closing phenylalanine or tryptophan. D genes are given only for firm matches. Some rows mark clone size as missing; the rest say once, few, many or name a class of expanded clone.

D gene	clone size	V gene	J gene	CDR3 protein	CDR3 DNA
NA	few	TRBV24-1	TRBJ2-3	CATSDPGGRDTQYF	TGTGCCACCAGTGACCCTGGGGGCCGGGATACGCAGTATTTT
NA	NA	TRBV28	TRBJ2-2	CASTVPGHNTGELFF	TGTGCCAGCACTGTCCCGGGACACAACACCGGGGAGCTGTTTTTT
NA	NA	TRBV5-1	TRBJ1-2	CASSLAGIYGYTF	TGCGCCAGCAGCTTGGCGGGGATCTATGGCTACACCTTC
TRBD1	few	TRBV5-1	TRBJ2-5	CASSFRGQGETQYF	TGCGCCAGCAGCTTTCGGGGACAGGGGGAGACCCAGTACTTC
NA	NA	TRBV7-9	TRBJ1-6	CASSLQGSYNSPLHF	TGTGCCAGCAGCTTACAGGGGTCCTATAATTCACCCCTCCACTTT
NA	NA	TRBV9	TRBJ1-2	CASSVVGGGYTF	TGTGCCAGCAGCGTAGTCGGCGGGGGCTACACCTTC
TRBD1	NA	TRBV7-2	TRBJ1-4	CASSHSRGELFF	TGTGCCAGCAGCCACTCCAGGGGGGAACTGTTTTTT
NA	NA	TRBV19	TRBJ2-7	CASSSGGTYEQYF	TGTGCCAGTAGTAGTGGAGGAACCTACGAGCAGTACTTC
TRBD1	NA	TRBV6-5	TRBJ2-7	CASSPSTGTREQYF	TGTGCCAGCAGCCCCTCGACAGGGACGAGAGAGCAGTACTTC
TRBD2	few	TRBV13	TRBJ2-3	CASSLRRLKREAPPDTQYF	TGTGCCAGCAGCTTAAGACGACTGAAGCGGGAGGCCCCCCCAGATACGCAGTATTTT
TRBD2	NA	TRBV4-2	TRBJ2-1	CASSQDQERERFF	TGTGCCAGCAGCCAAGATCAGGAGCGGGAGAGGTTCTTC
TRBD2	NA	TRBV3-1/TRBV3-2	TRBJ2-2	CASSQGKLAGNTGELFF	TGTGCCAGCAGCCAAGGAAAGCTAGCGGGTAACACCGGGGAGCTGTTTTTT
NA	NA	TRBV5-1	TRBJ1-3	CASRPDSLGNTIYF	TGCGCCAGCAGACCCGACAGTCTCGGAAACACCATATATTTT
NA	NA	TRBV28	TRBJ2-2	CASIRENTGELFF	TGTGCCAGCATCCGGGAGAACACCGGGGAGCTGTTTTTT
NA	NA	TRBV5-5	TRBJ1-5	CASSLGGRNNQPQHF	TGTGCCAGCAGCTTGGGGGGGCGAAACAATCAGCCCCAGCATTTT
NA	NA	TRBV7-9	TRBJ2-3	CASSSHESDTQYF	TGTGCCAGCAGTTCCCACGAGTCCGATACGCAGTATTTT
NA	NA	TRBV12-3/TRBV12-4	TRBJ2-5	CASSWTQGETQYF	TGTGCCAGCAGTTGGACACAGGGAGAGACCCAGTACTTC
TRBD2	NA	TRBV12-3/TRBV12-4	TRBJ2-2	CASSFAGGRLFF	TGTGCCAGCAGTTTTGCGGGGGGAAGGCTGTTTTTT
TRBD1	once	TRBV5-1	TRBJ2-5	CASSLETGLGETQYF	TGCGCCAGCAGCCTGGAGACAGGGCTTGGGGAGACCCAGTACTTC
TRBD1	once	TRBV18	TRBJ1-4	CASSPLQGVNEKLFF	TGTGCCAGCTCACCACTCCAGGGGGTGAATGAAAAACTGTTTTTT
NA	few	TRBV2	TRBJ1-3	CASREQTGIPSGNTIYF	TGTGCCAGCAGGGAACAGACAGGTATTCCCTCTGGAAACACCATATATTTT
NA	NA	TRBV2	TRBJ2-2	CASRKGPTGELFF	TGTGCCAGCAGGAAGGGGCCCACCGGGGAGCTGTTTTTT
NA	NA	TRBV4-2	TRBJ2-2	CASSQLSISEKNTGELFF	TGTGCCAGCAGCCAACTGAGTATTAGCGAAAAGAACACCGGGGAGCTGTTTTTT
TRBD1	NA	TRBV7-7	TRBJ2-7	CASSLGTGSSYEQYF	TGTGCTAGCAGCCTAGGGACAGGAAGCTCCTACGAGCAGTACTTC
TRBD2	NA	TRBV25-1	TRBJ2-3	CASTPGQGLAAYDTQYF	TGTGCCAGCACCCCCGGTCAGGGACTAGCGGCGTATGATACGCAGTATTTT
TRBD1	NA	TRBV5-1	TRBJ2-3	CASSLRQPTGPSTDTQYF	TGCGCCAGCAGCTTACGCCAGCCGACAGGGCCCTCTACAGATACGCAGTATTTT
NA	NA	TRBV18	TRBJ2-5	CASSPAEQETQYF	TGTGCCAGCTCACCGGCAGAACAAGAGACCCAGTACTTC
NA	few	TRBV5-1	TRBJ1-1	CASSPRQGSANTEAFF	TGCGCCAGCAGCCCCCGTCAGGGGAGTGCGAACACTGAAGCTTTCTTT
NA	NA	TRBV9	TRBJ1-1	CASSPLLRKTEAFF	TGTGCCAGCAGCCCTCTTCTCAGAAAGACTGAAGCTTTCTTT
TRBD1	NA	TRBV5-1	TRBJ2-2	CASSPVPVRQGAGTGELFF	TGCGCCAGCAGCCCCGTACCCGTTCGACAGGGGGCTGGCACCGGGGAGCTGTTTTTT
NA	once	TRBV28	TRBJ2-7	CASSFHVLSEQYF	TGTGCCAGCAGTTTTCACGTCCTAAGCGAGCAGTACTTC
NA	few	TRBV6-5	TRBJ2-3	CASSPGAGPPDTQYF	TGTGCCAGCAGCCCCGGGGCGGGGCCCCCAGATACGCAGTATTTT
NA	NA	TRBV25-1	TRBJ2-2	CASSERGGTGELFF	TGTGCCAGCAGTGAAAGGGGGGGCACCGGGGAGCTGTTTTTT
TRBD2	NA	TRBV5-3	TRBJ2-7	CARSLELAGEDEQYF	TGTGCCAGAAGCTTAGAACTAGCGGGAGAGGACGAGCAGTACTTC
TRBD1	few	TRBV28	TRBJ1-5	CASSLLGQNNQPQHF	TGTGCCAGCAGTTTATTGGGACAGAACAATCAGCCCCAGCATTTT
TRBD2	NA	TRBV5-4	TRBJ2-1	CASSFGLASTYNEQFF	TGTGCCAGCAGCTTCGGACTAGCGAGTACCTACAATGAGCAGTTCTTC
TRBD1	NA	TRBV9	TRBJ2-2	CASSVRQGAPGELFF	TGTGCCAGCAGCGTAAGGCAGGGGGCGCCCGGGGAGCTGTTTTTT